The 9 T cell receptor beta chains reported below all come from one sample, sequenced in a study of blood T cell repertoires in COVID-19. Assay: immunoSEQ multiplex PCR; the TCRdb copy retains only in-frame clones and omits some. The sample holds under 150,000 clones, approximately 79% seen once. Sequencing was done on a sample of peripheral blood. The receptors were gathered from a man in his fifties or sixties with active or convalescent COVID-19.

This chain uses TRBV27 with TRBJ2-2; TRBD2 matches at 10 bases. Looked up from germline, CDR1 is MNHEY and CDR2 is SMNVEV (reference sequence). The CDR3 totals 17 residues. Losses at the gene ends were 3 bases for V and 4 bases for J; bases not matched to a gene: 8. In nucleotides, the CDR3 is TGTGCCAGCAGTTTGCCTAGCGGGAGATTGGGCACCGGGGAGCTGTTTTTT. Its protein is CASSLPSGRLGTGELFF.

The CDR3 sequence is CASSIDRAGGGTGELFF. The CDR3 DNA is TGTGCCAGTAGTATAGATCGCGCGGGAGGGGGGACCGGGGAGCTGTTTTTT. The chain links TRBV19 to TRBJ2-2, with 9 nucleotides matching TRBD2. The germline V gene has CDR1 LNHDA and CDR2 SQIVND (reference sequence). The CDR3 has 17 residues. The ends lost 0 bases at V and 5 bases at J; junction bases unmatched: 7.

The chain carries TRBV27 and TRBJ2-7, with TRBD2 identical over 11 bases. The V gene end was trimmed by 6 bases and the J gene end by 6 bases; junction bases not matched to a gene: 10. CDR1 is MNHEY, CDR2 SMNVEV, per germline (reference sequence). The CDR3 spans 15 residues. The CDR3 here is CASRLLAGDSGEQYF. CDR3 nucleotide sequence: TGTGCCAGCAGATTACTAGCGGGAGATTCGGGCGAGCAGTACTTC.

The V call is TRBV5-1, the J call TRBJ1-1; perhaps TRBD1 as D (6 bases). Germline V gene lookup returns CDR1 SGHRS and CDR2 YFSETQ. V lost 0 bases to trimming and J lost 0 bases, with 15 bases between them. This CDR3 comprises 17 residues. The CDR3 spells CASSLEGTPFLNTEAFF. The CDR3 DNA reads TGCGCCAGCAGCTTGGAGGGGACACCCTTCCTGAACACTGAAGCTTTCTTT.

CDR3 nucleotides: TGTGCCAGCAGTTTAGAGGAACTCGACAGTGGGTTCAAGGCTTTCTTT. Translating it yields CASSLEELDSGFKAFF. The chain carries TRBV27 and TRBJ1-1; a weak D match, TRBD1 (5 bases). The CDR3 is made up of 16 amino acids. Trimming stripped 2 bases from V and 11 bases from J, with 24 bases between. In germline, CDR1 is MNHEY, CDR2 SMNVEV (reference sequence).

The chain combines TRBV7-9 with TRBJ2-2; D is unclear. This CDR3 is 14 amino acids long. CDR1 and CDR2 from the germline V gene are SEHNR and FQNEAQ (reference sequence). Trimming shortened V by 2 bases and J by 8 bases, and 12 bases separated the two germline ends. Written as DNA, the CDR3 is TGTGCCAGCAGCTTAACAGCCCCAGGAGGGGAGCTGTTTTTT. Translating it yields CASSLTAPGGELFF.

This clone has only a few counts. The V and J genes are TRBV5-1 and TRBJ1-4; D call uncertain. The CDR3 is 14 residues long. The germline V gene encodes CDR1 SGHRS and CDR2 YFSETQ. V was cut by 0 bases and J by 4 bases, with 7 bases left in between. DNA of the CDR3: TGCGCCAGCAGCTTGGGCAGGCTTAATGAAAAACTGTTTTTT. Protein: CASSLGRLNEKLFF.

The chain's CDR3 is CASSFSREGYYGYTF. CDR3 nucleotide sequence: TGTGCCAGCAGCTTTAGCAGGGAGGGATACTATGGCTACACCTTC. The chain joins TRBV7-9 to TRBJ1-2, with D perhaps TRBD1 (5 bases). Deletions cut 3 bases from V and 3 bases from J, with 14 bases between. Germline CDR1 is SEHNR and CDR2 is FQNEAQ (reference sequence). This CDR3 is built from 15 residues.

This clone was counted once. V usage is TRBV7-8 and J usage is TRBJ1-5, with D possibly matching TRBD1 (5 bases). The germline V gene encodes CDR1 SGHVS and CDR2 FQNEAQ. The CDR3 has 13 amino acids. Between the trimmed V and J ends, which lost 2 bases and 7 bases, there was a span of 9 bases. CDR3 loop: CASSLQGTQPQHF. The CDR3 DNA is TGTGCCAGCAGCTTACAGGGTACACAGCCCCAGCATTTT.